This T cell receptor beta chain stems from a study of T-cell reconstitution after alpha-beta-depleted transplantation in children. Construction of the TCRbeta library involved unique molecular identifiers. TCRdb reanalysed the PCR reads using MiXCR and keeps one entry per CDR3 protein. The table includes some 500,000 distinct CDR3 sequences, about 16% detected once. The germline V and J ends were trimmed by 8 bases and 2 bases, with 16 bases remaining between them. The CDR3 is 14 amino acids. Germline values: CDR1 MNHNS, CDR2 SASEGT. The J gene is TRBJ2-7, the V gene TRBV6-1, with a possible D match to TRBD1 (5 bases). The sample here was PBMCs from the stem cell graft donor, taken from the stem cell graft. This clonotype was sampled from a human donor who donated a stem cell graft to a child with acute lymphoblastic leukemia. Here the CDR3 DNA reads TGTGCCAGCCAGGGCCCTTTGGGGACCTACGAGCAGTACTTC. It yields the protein CASQGPLGTYEQYF.